This T cell receptor beta chain was sequenced during a study of blood T cell repertoires in COVID-19. Generated by immunoSEQ multiplex PCR, the TCRdb table keeps only in-frame clones and is missing some. The table has some 200,000 clones, approximately 80% seen once. Trimming shortened V by 0 bases and J by 9 bases, and 13 bases separated the two germline ends. Germline V lookup: CDR1 SGDLS, CDR2 YYNGEE. This CDR3 region has 14 residues. The sample comprised PBMCs or T cells enriched from blood (not recorded which). The clonotype was recovered from a woman aged 40 to 55 with acute COVID-19. The chain carries TRBV9 and TRBJ2-1, with a tentative D call TRBD2 (6 bases). CDR3 sequence: CASSVESGGLEQFF. CDR3 bases: TGTGCCAGCAGCGTAGAATCCGGGGGACTTGAGCAGTTCTTC.